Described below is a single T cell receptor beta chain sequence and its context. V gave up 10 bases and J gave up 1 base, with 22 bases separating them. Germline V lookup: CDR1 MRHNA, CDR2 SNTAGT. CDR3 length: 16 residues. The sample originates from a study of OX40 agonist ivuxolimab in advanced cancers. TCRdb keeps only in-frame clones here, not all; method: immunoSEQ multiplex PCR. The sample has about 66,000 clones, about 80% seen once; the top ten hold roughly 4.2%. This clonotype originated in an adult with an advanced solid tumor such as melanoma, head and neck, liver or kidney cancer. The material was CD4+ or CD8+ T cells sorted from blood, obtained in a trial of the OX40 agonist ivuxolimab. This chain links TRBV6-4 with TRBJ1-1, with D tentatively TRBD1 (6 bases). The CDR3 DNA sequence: TGTGCCATCCCCCACCGGGGACAAAACGGGAACACTGAAGCTTTCTTT. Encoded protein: CAIPHRGQNGNTEAFF.